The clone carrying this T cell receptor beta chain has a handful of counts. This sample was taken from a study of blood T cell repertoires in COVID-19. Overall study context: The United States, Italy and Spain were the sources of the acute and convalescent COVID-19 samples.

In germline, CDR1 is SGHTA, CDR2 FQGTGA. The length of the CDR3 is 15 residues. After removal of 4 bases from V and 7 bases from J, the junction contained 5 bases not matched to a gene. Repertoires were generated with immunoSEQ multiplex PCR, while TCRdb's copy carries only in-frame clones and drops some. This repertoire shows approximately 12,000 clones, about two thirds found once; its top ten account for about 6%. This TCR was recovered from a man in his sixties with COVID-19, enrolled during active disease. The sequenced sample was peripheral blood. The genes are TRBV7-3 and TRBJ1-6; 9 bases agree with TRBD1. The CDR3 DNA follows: TGTGCCAGCAGCTCCGGGACAGGGATGAATTCACCCCTCCACTTT. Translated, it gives CASSSGTGMNSPLHF.